This T cell receptor beta chain was obtained from a study of T-cell reconstitution after alpha-beta-depleted transplantation in children (dated by TCRdb to about 2016). Some background on the complete study: The study quantitatively tracked T-cell immune reconstitution after TCRalphabeta/CD19-depleted allogeneic hematopoietic cell transplantation in children using TCR repertoire profiling.

This clonotype was observed a handful of times. Its recognized antigen is unknown. No much larger clone is present one base from it, and per-base qualities are unavailable. Reading from cysteine to phenylalanine, the CDR3 counts 15 amino acids. The CDR3 DNA has 45 bases and is translated from base 1. The germline V gene yields MDHEN for CDR1 and SYDVKM for CDR2. Trimming accounts for 6 bases at V and 2 bases at J, while the number of junction bases matched to no gene is 8. The label giving this sample's treatment or condition can be read as: allogeneic hematopoietic cell transplantation with graft depleted of TCRalphabeta T cells and CD19 B cells. The transplant recipients were children given TCRalphabeta/CD19-depleted allogeneic hematopoietic cell grafts. The library was made by PCR. Sequenced on an Illumina HiSeq 2500. TCR library preparation used molecular barcoding, with unique molecular identifiers applied to normalize quantification of the TCRbeta repertoire. TCRdb reworked the public reads: Q25 trimming with fastp, MiXCR clone assembly, productive beta chains retained. Rows matching on CDR3 protein sequence are summarized as one entry with the most common DNA and genes. The sample data list approximately 430,000 distinct CDR3 sequences, and about a sixth of these were observed just once. The ten biggest clones cover 25% to 30% of the sample.

Summary of the overall study and its limitations: Over subsequent months, a decline in hyperexpanded clone frequencies was noted, and after one year, T-cell counts and TCRbeta diversity were mostly ascribed to newly produced T cells. In some patients, the high TCRbeta diversity seen at day 60 was put down to recipient T cells and intrathymic progenitors that had survived conditioning. About two months after transplant, the apparently early recovery of alphabetaT-cell counts reportedly depended on just several hundred clones that had expanded rapidly and came from non-depleted graft cells.

Material: PBMCs, mostly from graft donor cells, obtained 360 days after TCRalphabeta/CD19-depleted stem cell transplant. The rearrangement combines TRBV28 with TRBJ1-1; TRBD1 agrees with 8 junctional bases. The receptor was isolated from a boy under three years old who had a stem cell transplant for Wiskott-Aldrich syndrome, so the T cells may come from the graft donor. The DNA sequence reads TGTGCCAGCAGGGAAGACAGGGGATCAAACACTGAAGCTTTCTTT. Translated, it gives CASREDRGSNTEAFF.